Listed here are 31 T cell receptor beta chains from one sample, sequenced in a study of neurological immune-mediated disorders. TCRdb fed the 5' RACE reads into MiXCR, producing one record per CDR3 protein. The repertoire holds approximately 50,000 distinct CDR3 sequences, with 3.6% as singletons. The specimen was PBMCs. The receptors shown here come from a man between 25 and 39 years old with multiple sclerosis.

This clonotype was counted ten times or more. CDR3 nucleotides: TGTGCCAGCAGCTTATGGGAAGGTGGGGCCAACGTCCTGACTTTC. It translates to CASSLWEGGANVLTF. The V gene is TRBV7-9, the J gene TRBJ2-6; D remains unclear. This CDR3 has 15 residues. The V and J ends lost 2 bases and 3 bases respectively, with 8 bases between them. Per the germline V gene, CDR1 is SEHNR and CDR2 is FQNEAQ (reference sequence). The full variable domain, with the rest looked up from reference TRBV7-9 and TRBJ2-6, is DTGVSQNPRHKITKRGQNVTFRCDPISEHNRLYWYRQTLGQGPEFLTYFQNEAQLEKSRLLSDRFSAERPKGSFSTLEIQRTEQGDSAMYLCASSLWEGGANVLTFGAGSRLTVL.

At least ten counts were recorded for this clonotype. The chain links TRBV28 to TRBJ2-7; no clear D. Trimming took 4 bases from V and 2 from J, leaving 6 bases between them. The CDR3 is 12 amino acids. Looked up from germline, CDR1 is MDHEN and CDR2 is SYDVKM. As DNA, the CDR3 is TGTGCCAGCAGTTCGTCAGCCTACGAGCAGTACTTC. This codes for CASSSSAYEQYF.

Ten or more counts support this clonotype. The chain is built from TRBV29-1 and TRBJ1-1; tentatively, D is TRBD1 (5 bases). Trimming removed 1 base at V and 6 bases at J, with 18 bases between. The CDR3 consists of 15 residues. CDR1 and CDR2 (germline): SQVTM, ANQGSEA. CDR3 sequence reads: CSVEGGIGATAEAFF. The CDR3 coding sequence is TGCAGCGTTGAAGGCGGGATCGGGGCGACGGCTGAAGCTTTCTTT. The full variable domain, in which reference TRBV29-1 and TRBJ1-1 provide the parts outside the CDR3, is SAVISQKPSRDICQRGTSLTIQCQVDSQVTMMFWYRQQPGQSLTLIATANQGSEATYESGFVIDKFPISRPNLTFSTLTVSNMSPEDSSIYLCSVEGGIGATAEAFFGQGTRLTVV.

This clonotype has ten or more counts. The genes are TRBV5-1 and TRBJ2-3; 7 bases map to TRBD1. Germline values: CDR1 SGHRS, CDR2 YFSETQ. V lost 3 bases and J lost 3; bases outside the gene matches: 7. This CDR3 comprises 15 residues. CDR3 amino acids: CASSYGTVSTDTQYF. CDR3 nucleotide sequence: TGCGCCAGCAGCTACGGGACAGTTAGTACAGATACGCAGTATTTT.

Ten or more counts support this clonotype. This rearrangement joins TRBV7-9 to TRBJ1-2; 8 nucleotides match TRBD1. Unmatched junction bases numbered 9, after V lost 7 bases and J lost 5 bases. CDR3 length: 14 residues. The germline V gene encodes CDR1 SEHNR and CDR2 FQNEAQ (reference sequence). CDR3 in amino acids: CASTPGQGPYGYTF. CDR3 bases: TGTGCCAGCACCCCAGGACAGGGTCCATATGGCTACACCTTC.

Many counts were recorded for this clonotype. A read error may account for a junction end that differs from germline. This rearrangement joins TRBV20-1 to TRBJ2-4, with 14 bases matching TRBD2. The CDR3 covers 16 residues. CDR1 and CDR2 (germline): DFQATT, SNEGSKA (reference sequence). CDR3 sequence reads: CSARGLAGVARNIQYF. Written as DNA, the CDR3 is TGCAGTGCTAGGGGACTAGCGGGAGTGGCCAGAAACATTCAGTACTTC.

Worth noting for this clonotype: A read error is likely, as this CDR3 ends without the conserved phenylalanine or tryptophan. The chain links TRBV6-6 to TRBJ2-7; possible D gene TRBD2, 6 bases. Germline-derived CDR1 and CDR2 are MNHNY and SVGAGI (reference sequence). The CDR3 is 17 amino acids. With 4 bases removed from V and 0 bases from J, the gap between germline ends came to 19 bases. The CDR3 nucleotides read TGTGCCAGCAGTTTCTATTGGGTAGCGGCCACCTCCTACGAGCAGTACATC. Amino acid sequence: CASSFYWVAATSYEQYI.

This clonotype showed up many times. The chain recombines TRBV29-1 with TRBJ2-1; TRBD2 matches 8 bases. CDR3 length: 12 amino acids. Germline V CDR1 and CDR2: SQVTM, ANQGSEA. DNA for the CDR3: TGCAGTTTTCTAGCGGGTTGGGATGAGCAGTTCTTC. This gives the protein CSFLAGWDEQFF.

Concerning this clonotype itself: This may stem from a read error, because a much larger clone lies one nucleotide away. V is TRBV20-1 and J is TRBJ1-2; a possible D gene is TRBD1 (5 bases). The CDR3 consists of 11 residues. The germline V gene has CDR1 DFQATT and CDR2 SNEGSKA (reference sequence). In DNA form, the CDR3 reads TGCAGTGCTAGAGTAGCGTGGGGCTACCCCTTC. This codes for CSARVAWGYPF.

This clonotype was recorded at least ten times. This chain connects TRBV20-1 to TRBJ2-1; 7 nucleotides agree with TRBD2. The V gene end was trimmed by 1 base and the J gene end by 5 bases; junction bases not matched to a gene: 14. This CDR3 is 17 amino acids long. Germline CDR1 DFQATT, CDR2 SNEGSKA (reference sequence). The CDR3 coding sequence is TGCAGTGCTAGAGGTCAGCGGGGAGTCACTCGTAACAATGAGCAGTTCTTC. Translated: CSARGQRGVTRNNEQFF.

V is TRBV28 and J is TRBJ2-7; 7 bases fit TRBD1. CDR3 length: 15 amino acids. V was clipped by 6 bases and J by 7 bases; unmatched bases: 15. Germline CDR1 and CDR2: MDHEN and SYDVKM. In DNA form, the CDR3 reads TGTGCCAGCAGGCCCGGACAGGCTTATCACCAAGAGCAGTACTTC. Protein: CASRPGQAYHQEQYF.

This clonotype was observed at least ten times. The DNA of the CDR3 is TGCAGTGCTAGAGCAGGCGGGGGGCCAACCTACGAGCAGTACTTC. Its translation: CSARAGGGPTYEQYF. V is TRBV20-1 and J is TRBJ2-7; TRBD2 aligns across 8 bases. J gave up 2 bases and V 1 base, and 7 bases lay outside the gene matches. The germline V gene encodes CDR1 DFQATT and CDR2 SNEGSKA (reference sequence). The CDR3 runs 15 residues.

This clonotype has ten or more counts. This chain uses TRBV2 with TRBJ2-3; maybe TRBD2 (5 bases). The length of the CDR3 is 13 residues. The germline CDR1 and CDR2 sequences are SNHLY and FYNNEI. V was cut by 4 bases and J by 7 bases, with 12 bases left in between. The CDR3 here is CASSGPSRNTQYF. Here the CDR3 DNA reads TGTGCCAGCAGTGGCCCTAGCAGGAATACGCAGTATTTT.

This clonotype was seen at least ten times. The chain recombines TRBV24-1 with TRBJ2-3; D is possibly TRBD2 (5 bases). The CDR3 contains 14 residues. Germline V gene data show CDR1 as KGHDR and CDR2 as SFDVKD. The V and J ends lost 6 bases and 0 bases respectively, with 9 bases between them. CDR3 sequence reads: CATSLGGSTDTQYF. For the CDR3, the DNA is TGTGCCACCAGTTTGGGCGGGAGCACAGATACGCAGTATTTT.

This clonotype has a count of ten or more. The CDR3 spells CASSVKTSGPPEQYF. DNA for the CDR3: TGCGCCAGCAGCGTAAAGACTAGCGGACCTCCCGAGCAGTACTTC. This sequence joins TRBV5-1 and TRBJ2-7, with TRBD2 identical over 9 bases. Germline values: CDR1 SGHRS, CDR2 YFSETQ. This CDR3 has 15 amino acids. The J segment lost 6 bases and the V segment lost 4 bases, leaving 11 bases of the junction unmatched.

This clonotype was recorded at least ten times. The chain carries TRBV20-1 and TRBJ1-6; tentatively, D is TRBD1 (5 bases). V was shortened by 1 base and J by 7 bases, with 14 bases between the two germline ends. CDR1 is DFQATT, CDR2 SNEGSKA, per germline (reference sequence). This CDR3 has 15 residues. CDR3: CSARVGDGANSPLHF. CDR3 nucleotide sequence: TGCAGTGCTAGAGTGGGTGACGGGGCCAATTCACCCCTCCACTTT.

In its sample, this clonotype is medium-sized (0.01 to 0.1%). The V and J genes are TRBV7-2 and TRBJ2-2; no definite D call. Looked up from germline, CDR1 is SGHTA and CDR2 is FQGNSA. The CDR3 covers 13 residues. The V end lost 0 bases, the J end lost 8 bases, and 7 bases lay between the germline ends. CDR3 region: CASSLARIGELFF. CDR3 in DNA: TGTGCCAGCAGCTTAGCCCGAATTGGGGAGCTGTTTTTT.

This clonotype has ten or more counts. The rearrangement uses TRBV20-1 and TRBJ2-5; either TRBD1 or TRBD2 may supply D (5 bases each). Germline assignment: CDR1 DFQATT and CDR2 SNEGSKA (reference sequence). CDR3 length: 13 residues. CDR3 sequence (DNA): TGCAGCGGAGCCCGAGGGGTCCAAGAGACCCAGTACTTC. This translates into CSGARGVQETQYF.

This clonotype has at least ten counts. The chain combines TRBV5-1 with TRBJ1-1; 8 bases agree with TRBD1. Germline V gene data show CDR1 as SGHRS and CDR2 as YFSETQ. The ends lost 4 bases at V and 11 bases at J; junction bases unmatched: 7. The CDR3 extends over 12 amino acids. The CDR3 coding sequence is TGCGCCAGCAGCCCTGGACAGGGAAGGGCTTTCTTT. Residues: CASSPGQGRAFF. Full variable domain (remainder filled in from reference TRBV5-1 and TRBJ1-1): KAGVTQTPRYLIKTRGQQVTLSCSPISGHRSVSWYQQTPGQGLQFLFEYFSETQRNKGNFPGRFSGRQFSNSRSEMNVSTLELGDSALYLCASSPGQGRAFFGQGTRLTVV.

Ten or more counts support this clonotype. The chain is built from TRBV5-1 and TRBJ2-7, with unresolved D. Germline V lookup: CDR1 SGHRS, CDR2 YFSETQ. The CDR3 has 11 amino acids. The ends were cut back, 2 bases at V and 6 bases at J, with 6 bases in the middle. CDR3 DNA: TGCGCCAGCAGCTTAAGTGTCGAGCAGTACTTC. As protein: CASSLSVEQYF.

In regard to this clonotype: One base away lies a much larger clone, so this may be a sequencing read error. This CDR3 reads CSSSQVGGYLNTQYF. The CDR3 DNA reads as TGTTCCAGCAGCCAAGTTGGGGGATACCTAAATACGCAGTATTTT. The chain employs TRBV3-1 and TRBJ2-3; perhaps D is TRBD1 or TRBD2 (5 bases each). The CDR3 is made up of 15 amino acids. Per the germline V gene, CDR1 is LGHDT and CDR2 is YNNKEL (reference sequence).

This clonotype appeared many times. The rearrangement joins TRBV5-1 to TRBJ2-7; possible D gene TRBD1, 6 bases. Germline V gene lookup returns CDR1 SGHRS and CDR2 YFSETQ. V lost 0 bases and J 2 bases, leaving 12 bases between the germline ends. This CDR3 is built from 15 residues. The CDR3 sequence: CASSLDTGNTYEQYF. DNA for the CDR3: TGCGCCAGCAGCTTGGATACAGGGAATACCTACGAGCAGTACTTC.

The J gene is TRBJ2-5, the V gene TRBV5-8; 8 bases are shared with TRBD1. The CDR3 runs 14 residues. Germline assignment: CDR1 SGHTS and CDR2 YDEGEE. Trimming cost V 5 bases and J 4 bases; bases outside gene matches: 7. The CDR3 region is CASSPGGLRETQYF. CDR3 in DNA: TGTGCCAGCAGTCCAGGGGGCTTAAGAGAGACCCAGTACTTC.

This clonotype was recorded many times. The chain recombines TRBV20-1 with TRBJ2-5, with D tentatively TRBD1 (6 bases). CDR1 and CDR2 from the germline V gene are DFQATT and SNEGSKA (reference sequence). Deletions cut 5 bases from V and 2 bases from J, with 15 bases between. There are 14 residues in the CDR3. DNA of the CDR3: TGCAGTGCTCCCCTCGACAGGCGTCAAGAGACCCAGTACTTC. This sequence encodes CSAPLDRRQETQYF.

This clonotype was picked up many times. The J gene is TRBJ1-5, the V gene TRBV20-1; D uncertain. In germline, CDR1 is DFQATT, CDR2 SNEGSKA (reference sequence). The CDR3 is 15 residues long. The V gene lost 2 bases and the J gene lost 5 bases, with 16 bases spanning the gap. The CDR3 DNA sequence: TGCAGTGCTAGAAATTACTGGAGGGCGCATCAGCCCCAGCATTTT. Its translation is CSARNYWRAHQPQHF.

This clonotype appeared many times. The chain employs TRBV24-1 and TRBJ2-1, with a possible D match to TRBD1 (7 bases). The CDR3 has 16 amino acids. From germline, CDR1 is KGHDR and CDR2 SFDVKD. V lost 4 bases to trimming and J lost 2 bases, with 14 bases between them. CDR3 residues: CATSEGQGGPYNEQFF. In DNA, the CDR3 is TGTGCCACCAGTGAGGGGCAGGGGGGCCCCTACAATGAGCAGTTCTTC.

This clonotype was seen many times. This chain joins TRBV7-9 and TRBJ2-3; 11 nucleotides match TRBD2. Germline CDR1 SEHNR, CDR2 FQNEAQ (reference sequence). The CDR3 totals 15 residues. V dropped 11 bases and J dropped 4; count of bases not matched to a gene: 11. The DNA of the CDR3 is TGTGCCTCCAAATCGACTAGCGGGGTGTCAGATACGCAGTATTTT. As protein: CASKSTSGVSDTQYF.

This clonotype was found many times. The chain uses TRBV20-1 and TRBJ2-6, with D unclear. V dropped 2 bases and J dropped 0 bases, with 8 bases sitting between them. This CDR3 comprises 15 residues. Germline CDR1 and CDR2: DFQATT and SNEGSKA (reference sequence). In DNA form, the CDR3 reads TGCAGTGCTAGATTAGGAGACTCTGGGGCCAACGTCCTGACTTTC. Its translation: CSARLGDSGANVLTF.

This clonotype came up many times. This chain connects TRBV12-3 or TRBV12-4 to TRBJ1-2; no firm D call. The CDR3 runs 10 residues. Trimming stripped 5 bases from V and 6 bases from J, with 4 bases between. CDR3 amino acids: CASSRHGYTF. The DNA for the CDR3 is TGTGCCAGCAGTCGGCATGGCTACACCTTC.

This clonotype was picked up many times. The CDR3 DNA sequence: TGTGCCAGCATTCGAGGGGGCATTCAGTACTTC. This encodes CASIRGGIQYF. The gene calls are TRBV6-5 and TRBJ2-4; perhaps TRBD1 as D (6 bases). V shed 7 bases and J shed 9 bases, with 10 bases lying between them. The CDR3 extends over 11 amino acids. Germline V gene sequence: CDR1 MNHEY, CDR2 SVGAGI.

This clonotype was detected many times. The chain is built from TRBV7-2 and TRBJ1-4; possibly TRBD1 for D (6 bases). The germline V gene encodes CDR1 SGHTA and CDR2 FQGNSA. The length of the CDR3 is 15 residues. Between the trimmed V and J ends, which lost 4 bases and 3 bases, there was a span of 12 bases. The CDR3: CASSSNRASNEKLFF. The CDR3 nucleotides are TGTGCCAGCAGCTCAAACAGGGCGTCTAATGAAAAACTGTTTTTT.